This T cell receptor (beta chain) originates from a study of Graves' ophthalmopathy and Graves' hyperthyroidism. General study points: The model's prediction of ophthalmopathy progression had 65% to 71% sensitivity and 72% to 75% specificity.

This clonotype was detected many times. Its antigen remains unknown. V was pared by 0 bases and J by 2 bases, with 10 bases between. CDR3 size: 15 residues. Germline V gene lookup returns CDR1 SNHLY and CDR2 FYNNEI. Stable hyperthyroidism was defined by absence of ophthalmopathy within 18 months of follow-up. Diagnostic conclusions were grounded in clinical symptoms, serum thyroxine, TRAb, thyroid ultrasound and orbital computed tomography. A volume of 9.5 to 10 ml of fresh peripheral blood supplied the PBMCs. As the template, RNA transcripts were used to amplify TCR beta CDR3 regions. First-round RT-PCR relied on HTBI primers, and a second-round multiplex PCR came next. TCRdb recomputed calls from the multiplex PCR reads with MiXCR, one row per CDR3 protein. The sample consists of hundreds of thousands of distinct CDR3 sequences, approximately 21% of them appearing once.

The chain employs TRBV2 and TRBJ1-2; a possible D gene is TRBD1 (6 bases). The sample consisted of peripheral blood. The sequence derives from a woman aged 18-30 years with stable Graves' hyperthyroidism. DNA for the CDR3: TGTGCCAGCAGTGAAGCAGGGGGACGGAACTATGGCTACACCTTC. Encoded protein: CASSEAGGRNYGYTF.